Sequencing of this TCR beta chain was carried out in a study of technical replicates of blood from a few donors. Germline-derived CDR1 and CDR2 are SEHNR and FQNEAQ (reference sequence). Deletions cut 5 bases from V and 6 bases from J, with 11 bases between. CDR3 length: 12 residues. Clones were sequenced by immunoSEQ multiplex PCR, and TCRdb holds only the in-frame ones, with some missing. The sample contains approximately 65,000 clones, around nine tenths of which appear only once. This clone was found a few times. The source material was PBMCs. The clonotype originates from a human donor in good health. Some clones in this sample may be carry-over from other donors' samples. The V call is TRBV7-9, the J call TRBJ2-7, with a tentative D call TRBD1 (5 bases). CDR3 residues: CASSPSGFEQYF. The CDR3 DNA follows: TGTGCCAGCAGCCCCTCAGGGTTCGAGCAGTACTTC.